One and the same sample provided the 28 T cell receptor beta chains below, sequenced in a study of shared clonotypes between healthy human individuals. Some clones are missing from TCRdb's copy, which holds only in-frame ones; the method was immunoSEQ multiplex PCR. Of 850,000 to 1,200,000 clones listed, around 76% are singletons. The sequenced sample consisted of memory CD4+ T cells sorted from blood. Indicated subset: CD45RA-negative fraction. These receptors were collected from a man aged 18 to 35 in good health.

The chain links TRBV6-1 to TRBJ1-2, with D unresolved. This CDR3 region has 14 residues. Trimming left V 0 bases short and J 4 bases short, with 9 bases between. CDR1 and CDR2 from the germline V gene are MNHNS and SASEGT. As DNA, the CDR3 is TGTGCCAGCAGTGAAGCGCAAAGTTTCTATGGCTACACCTTC. The encoded protein is CASSEAQSFYGYTF.

This clone came up a few times. This chain uses TRBV19 with TRBJ1-2; 8 bases align to TRBD1. J gave up 3 bases and V 5 bases, and 8 bases lay outside the gene matches. Germline CDR1 is LNHDA and CDR2 is SQIVND (reference sequence). CDR3 length: 15 residues. CDR3 sequence reads: CASSPGQARDYGYTF. The CDR3 DNA is TGTGCCAGTAGTCCGGGACAGGCCAGGGACTATGGCTACACCTTC.

Remarks on this clone: Other DNA sequences in the sample encode the same CDR3. DNA for the CDR3: TGCGCCAGCAGCTTGGTGGCGGGGAGCTCCTACGAGCAGTACTTC. Its translation: CASSLVAGSSYEQYF. The chain has TRBV5-1 and TRBJ2-7, with D perhaps matching TRBD2 (6 bases). The CDR3 is made up of 15 amino acids. From germline, CDR1 is SGHRS and CDR2 YFSETQ. V dropped 0 bases and J dropped 0 bases, with 10 bases sitting between them.

This clone came up once. The chain joins TRBV5-5 to TRBJ2-1, with 10 bases identical to TRBD2. Germline V gene data show CDR1 as SGHKS and CDR2 as YYEKEE (reference sequence). With 7 bases clipped from V and 4 bases from J, the junction kept 8 bases outside the gene matches. The CDR3 covers 15 residues. CDR3 sequence (DNA): TGTGCCAGCCATAAAAGCGGGAGGGGTTACAATGAGCAGTTCTTC. Encoded protein: CASHKSGRGYNEQFF.

This clone was counted at least ten times. CDR3 DNA: TGTGCCAGCAGCATAACCGGGACAGTTAATGAAAAACTGTTTTTT. Amino acids: CASSITGTVNEKLFF. The chain is built from TRBV2 and TRBJ1-4; 7 nucleotides align to TRBD1. The CDR3 extends over 15 amino acids. Germline lookup yields CDR1 SNHLY and CDR2 FYNNEI. V was clipped by 6 bases and J by 4 bases; unmatched bases: 8. The full variable domain, its missing parts supplied by reference TRBV2 and TRBJ1-4, is EPEVTQTPSHQVTQMGQEVILRCVPISNHLYFYWYRQILGQKVEFLVSFYNNEISEKSEIFDDQFSVERPDGSNFTLKIRSTKLEDSAMYFCASSITGTVNEKLFFGSGTQLSVL.

V is TRBV30 and J is TRBJ1-2; the D is unclear. Trimming stripped 1 base from V and 2 bases from J, with 8 bases between. Germline V gene data show CDR1 as GTSNPN and CDR2 as SVGIG (reference sequence). The CDR3 contains 13 residues. As DNA, the CDR3 is TGTGCCTGGAGTGAAACCGAGAACTATGGCTACACCTTC. Residues: CAWSETENYGYTF.

This clone appeared once. The chain employs TRBV6-6 and TRBJ2-7; TRBD2 matches 9 bases. Germline values: CDR1 MNHNY, CDR2 SVGAGI (reference sequence). The CDR3 extends over 13 amino acids. V gave up 6 bases and J gave up 0 bases; unmatched junction bases: 0. CDR3 region: CASRTSGSYEQYF. For the CDR3, the DNA is TGTGCCAGCAGGACTAGCGGCTCCTACGAGCAGTACTTC.

As concerns this clone: The junction and the germline gene differ at one end; a read error may be behind it. The gene calls are TRBV27 and TRBJ2-3; 11 bases line up with TRBD2. CDR1 is MNHEY, CDR2 SMNVEV, per germline (reference sequence). CDR3 length equals 13 residues. The CDR3: CASSPRGLAVPGW. CDR3 bases: TGTGCCAGCAGTCCCCGGGGACTAGCGGTCCCGGGATGG.

The rearrangement uses TRBV2 and TRBJ2-2, with 9 bases identical to TRBD1. Germline assignment: CDR1 SNHLY and CDR2 FYNNEI. V lost 11 bases to trimming and J lost 2 bases; unmatched junction nucleotides: 6. The CDR3 has 14 residues. CDR3: CAGRGQGNTGELFF. CDR3 nucleotides: TGTGCCGGGAGGGGACAGGGTAACACCGGGGAGCTGTTTTTT.

This clone was picked up one time. V and J are TRBV7-9 and TRBJ1-6; possibly TRBD1 for D (6 bases). The germline gives CDR1 SEHNR, CDR2 FQNEAQ (reference sequence). The CDR3 spans 15 residues. With 1 base removed from V and 8 bases from J, the gap between germline ends came to 12 bases. CDR3 residues: CASSLVRGGDSPLHF. Written as DNA, the CDR3 is TGTGCCAGCAGCTTAGTTCGCGGGGGCGATTCACCCCTCCACTTT. The complete variable domain, with remaining parts taken from reference TRBV7-9 and TRBJ1-6, reads DTGVSQNPRHKITKRGQNVTFRCDPISEHNRLYWYRQTLGQGPEFLTYFQNEAQLEKSRLLSDRFSAERPKGSFSTLEIQRTEQGDSAMYLCASSLVRGGDSPLHFGNGTRLTVT.

V is TRBV30 and J is TRBJ1-4; D is unclear. There are 14 residues in the CDR3. Germline CDR1 is GTSNPN and CDR2 is SVGIG (reference sequence). The V end lost 0 bases, the J end lost 4 bases, and 9 bases lay between the germline ends. For the CDR3, the DNA is TGTGCCTGGAGTGTAGGCAGCTTTAATGAAAAACTGTTTTTT. Its protein product is CAWSVGSFNEKLFF. Using reference TRBV30 and TRBJ1-4 for the parts outside the CDR3, the full variable domain is SQTIHQWPATLVQPVGSPLSLECTVEGTSNPNLYWYRQAAGRGLQLLFYSVGIGQISSEVPQNLSASRPQDRQFILSSKKLLLSDSGFYLCAWSVGSFNEKLFFGSGTQLSVL.

This chain connects TRBV2 to TRBJ2-3; 8 nucleotides agree with TRBD2. The CDR3 length is 15 residues. Trimming cost V 4 bases and J 5 bases; bases outside gene matches: 8. Per germline, CDR1 SNHLY and CDR2 FYNNEI. The CDR3 loop reads CASSGSGGPGDTQYF. The CDR3 DNA is TGTGCCAGCAGTGGATCGGGGGGGCCAGGAGATACGCAGTATTTT.

V usage is TRBV29-1 and J usage is TRBJ2-4; D may be TRBD2 (5 bases). Germline CDR1 is SQVTM and CDR2 is ANQGSEA. The CDR3 covers 13 residues. Trimming removed 4 bases from V and 9 bases from J, with 16 bases in between. CDR3 protein: CSVVSSGLGIQYF. For the CDR3, the DNA is TGCAGCGTTGTGTCGAGCGGTCTAGGCATTCAGTACTTC.

Comment on this clone: This could be a read error, since a much larger clone is one nucleotide away. In the same sample, other DNA sequences code for this CDR3. The rearrangement uses TRBV5-1 and TRBJ1-5; unclear D gene. This CDR3 contains 15 residues. The germline V and J ends were trimmed by 0 bases and 3 bases, with 10 bases remaining between them. Per the germline V gene, CDR1 is SGHRS and CDR2 is YFSETQ. In DNA, the CDR3 is TGCGCCAGCAGCTTGGAGGGCAGCAACAATCAGCCCCAGCATTTT. This gives the protein CASSLEGSNNQPQHF.

To note about this clone: A much larger clone lies a single base off, so this may be a read error. The same CDR3 is also encoded by other DNA sequences in this sample. The chain has TRBV11-2 and TRBJ2-5; D is perhaps TRBD2 (6 bases). Germline CDR1 SGHAT, CDR2 FQNNGV. V was cut by 4 bases and J by 1 base, with 7 bases left in between. This CDR3 is built from 13 residues. CDR3 in amino acids: CASSSAGQETQYF. The CDR3 DNA reads as TGTGCCAGCAGCTCAGCGGGCCAAGAGACCCAGTACTTC.

The chain combines TRBV5-1 with TRBJ2-1; TRBD2 aligns across 8 bases. V was clipped by 5 bases and J by 6 bases; unmatched bases: 10. There are 15 residues in the CDR3. Germline values: CDR1 SGHRS, CDR2 YFSETQ. CDR3 region: CASSLIAGLGNEQFF. In nucleotides, the CDR3 is TGCGCCAGCAGTCTTATAGCGGGACTGGGCAATGAGCAGTTCTTC.

The chain employs TRBV2 and TRBJ2-1, with no clear D. The CDR3 contains 13 residues. CDR1 is SNHLY and CDR2 is FYNNEI in the germline V gene. V lost 6 bases and J 0 bases, leaving 6 bases between the germline ends. For the CDR3, the DNA is TGTGCCAGCAGGCAGATCTCCTACAATGAGCAGTTCTTC. This sequence encodes CASRQISYNEQFF.

The chain employs TRBV6-6 and TRBJ2-1; tentative D call: TRBD2 (6 bases). Trimming removed 2 bases at V and 6 bases at J, with 11 bases between. Looked up from germline, CDR1 is MNHNY and CDR2 is SVGAGI (reference sequence). The CDR3 totals 14 residues. The CDR3 spells CASSYSGGSNEQFF. The CDR3 coding sequence is TGTGCCAGCAGTTACAGTGGGGGGTCCAATGAGCAGTTCTTC.

This clone has only one observation. The chain uses TRBV5-1 and TRBJ2-1, with 10 positions matching TRBD2. The CDR3 totals 17 residues. Germline loops: CDR1 SGHRS, CDR2 YFSETQ. J gave up 4 bases and V 2 bases, and 9 bases lay outside the gene matches. The chain's CDR3 is CASSLRLAGALYNEQFF. The CDR3 coding sequence is TGCGCCAGCAGCTTAAGGCTAGCGGGAGCCCTTTACAATGAGCAGTTCTTC. Full variable domain (remainder filled in from reference TRBV5-1 and TRBJ2-1): KAGVTQTPRYLIKTRGQQVTLSCSPISGHRSVSWYQQTPGQGLQFLFEYFSETQRNKGNFPGRFSGRQFSNSRSEMNVSTLELGDSALYLCASSLRLAGALYNEQFFGPGTRLTVL.

V is TRBV6-1 and J is TRBJ1-6, with D unresolved. V dropped 3 bases and J dropped 4 bases, with 7 bases sitting between them. The V gene's germline CDR1 is MNHNS and CDR2 SASEGT. The CDR3 has 14 amino acids. The CDR3 spells CASSDVGYNSPLHF. CDR3 sequence (DNA): TGTGCCAGCAGTGATGTGGGGTATAATTCACCCCTCCACTTT.

This clone came up a few times. Here the CDR3 DNA reads TGTGCCAGCAGCTTAGATTGGGCAAGCGGGAGGGGCAAGGATGCGCAGTATTTT. This sequence encodes CASSLDWASGRGKDAQYF. The chain has TRBV11-2 and TRBJ2-3, with 10 bases lining up with TRBD2. The CDR3 sequence is 18 residues long. The germline V gene encodes CDR1 SGHAT and CDR2 FQNNGV. V lost 0 bases and J lost 10; bases outside the gene matches: 16.

The rearrangement links TRBV18 to TRBJ1-1, with 7 bases lining up with TRBD1. The CDR3 spans 14 residues. V shed 2 bases and J 3 bases; nucleotides not matched to a gene: 3. The germline V gene encodes CDR1 KGHSH and CDR2 LQKENI. CDR3 DNA sequence: TGTGCCAGCTCACCATCCGGGACAGACACTGAAGCTTTCTTT. Residues: CASSPSGTDTEAFF.

CDR3 residues: CASSTPGRGETQYF. The CDR3 bases are TGTGCCAGCAGCACCCCCGGGAGGGGAGAGACCCAGTACTTC. This chain uses TRBV13 with TRBJ2-5; 8 nucleotides agree with TRBD2. The CDR3 length is 14 residues. Germline values: CDR1 PRHDT, CDR2 FYEKMQ (reference sequence). Unmatched junction bases numbered 6, after V lost 5 bases and J lost 4 bases.

V is TRBV5-1 and J is TRBJ2-7; no clear D gene. CDR1 SGHRS and CDR2 YFSETQ come from the germline V gene. CDR3 length equals 13 residues. Trimming removed 0 bases at V and 3 bases at J, with 7 bases between. The CDR3 loop is CASSLDRYYEQYF. The CDR3 DNA reads TGCGCCAGCAGCTTGGACCGTTACTACGAGCAGTACTTC.

This clone was counted once. This chain connects TRBV5-1 to TRBJ1-6; D is unresolved. V shed 2 bases and J shed 6 bases, with 12 bases lying between them. Per germline, CDR1 SGHRS and CDR2 YFSETQ. The CDR3 runs to 15 residues. As DNA, the CDR3 is TGCGCCAGCAGCTTAGAGGTGGGTTTTAATTCACCCCTCCACTTT. This encodes CASSLEVGFNSPLHF.

This chain uses TRBV19 with TRBJ2-3, with 10 bases matching TRBD2. CDR3 length equals 15 residues. V was clipped by 2 bases and J by 7 bases; unmatched bases: 6. CDR1 LNHDA and CDR2 SQIVND come from the germline V gene (reference sequence). CDR3 coding DNA: TGTGCCAGTAGTATAAGCCTAGCGGGAGCGTATACGCAGTATTTT. Protein sequence: CASSISLAGAYTQYF.

With respect to this clone: The same CDR3 arises from other DNA sequences in this sample as well. This sequence joins TRBV20-1 and TRBJ2-7; D call uncertain. V lost 3 bases, J lost 4 bases, and 7 bases lay in between. The CDR3 totals 11 residues. Germline CDR1 and CDR2: DFQATT and SNEGSKA (reference sequence). CDR3 nucleotides: TGCAGTGCTAGCGACTCGTACGAGCAGTACTTC. It specifies CSASDSYEQYF.

J is TRBJ1-3 and V is TRBV5-6; no reliable D call. Trimming stripped 5 bases from V and 0 bases from J, with 12 bases between. The CDR3 has 15 amino acids. Germline V gene data show CDR1 as SGHDT and CDR2 as YYEEEE. CDR3 in amino acids: CASRISGFSGNTIYF. CDR3 nucleotides: TGTGCCAGCAGGATTTCGGGGTTCTCTGGAAACACCATATATTTT.